One sample yielded the 2 T cell receptor beta chains listed below, sequenced in a study of shared clonotypes between healthy human individuals. Profiled with immunoSEQ multiplex PCR; TCRdb holds only in-frame clones, not every one. This sample has 1.4 million to 1.5 million clones, with roughly 96% found just once. The material sequenced was naive CD4+ T cells sorted from blood. The subset denotes: CD45RA+ positively selected. Every receptor here comes from a man younger than 45 in good health.

The table lists this clone with a count of one. The V call is TRBV19, the J call TRBJ1-2; no firm D call. This CDR3 region has 11 residues. V lost 7 bases, J lost 3 bases, and 6 bases lay in between. Germline assignment: CDR1 LNHDA and CDR2 SQIVND (reference sequence). The chain's CDR3 is CASTDHYGYTF. CDR3 in DNA: TGTGCCAGTACAGATCACTATGGCTACACCTTC.

V and J are TRBV5-1 and TRBJ2-5; D may be TRBD2 (6 bases). The V gene's germline CDR1 is SGHRS and CDR2 YFSETQ. The CDR3 has 16 residues. Trimming took 1 base from V and 9 from J, leaving 22 bases between them. In DNA form, the CDR3 reads TGCGCCAGCAGCTTGTCGGGAAAGGGGACTGAGGGCGCCCAGTACTTC. It yields the protein CASSLSGKGTEGAQYF.